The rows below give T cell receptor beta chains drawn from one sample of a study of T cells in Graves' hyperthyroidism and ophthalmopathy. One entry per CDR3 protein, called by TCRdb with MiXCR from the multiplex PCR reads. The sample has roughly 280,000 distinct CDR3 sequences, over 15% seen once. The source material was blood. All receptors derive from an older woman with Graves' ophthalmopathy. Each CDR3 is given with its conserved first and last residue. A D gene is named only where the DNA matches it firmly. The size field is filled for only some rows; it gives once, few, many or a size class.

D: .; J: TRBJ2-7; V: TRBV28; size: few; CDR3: CASRGGGTDSYEQYF; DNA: TGTGCCAGCAGGGGGGGGGGGACAGATTCCTACGAGCAGTACTTC
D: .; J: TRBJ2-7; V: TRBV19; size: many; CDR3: CASSIRRQGVAQYF; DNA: TGTGCCAGTAGTATACGTCGGCAGGGAGTCGCGCAGTACTTC
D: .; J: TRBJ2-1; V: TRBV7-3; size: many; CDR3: CASSLSRDNNEQFF; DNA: TGTGCCAGCAGCTTATCGCGGGATAACAATGAGCAGTTCTTC
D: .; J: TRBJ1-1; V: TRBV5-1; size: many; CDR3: CASSLKGTLIQGTEAFF; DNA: TGCGCCAGCAGCTTGAAGGGAACACTGATCCAAGGAACTGAAGCTTTCTTT
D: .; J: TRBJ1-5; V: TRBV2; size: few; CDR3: CASSEHRYNQPQHF; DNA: TGTGCCAGCAGTGAACACAGGTACAATCAGCCCCAGCATTTT
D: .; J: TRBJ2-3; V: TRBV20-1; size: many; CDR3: CSAPRQQLSTDTQYF; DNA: TGCAGTGCTCCAAGACAGCAACTAAGCACAGATACGCAGTATTTT
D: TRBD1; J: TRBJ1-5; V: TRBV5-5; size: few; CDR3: CASSLSLTWTGSDQPQHF; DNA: TGTGCCAGCAGCTTGTCCCTCACCTGGACAGGGTCCGATCAGCCCCAGCATTTT
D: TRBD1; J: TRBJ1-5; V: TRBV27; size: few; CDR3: CASSLSGGQGFDQPQHF; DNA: TGTGCCAGCAGTTTGTCGGGGGGACAGGGCTTCGATCAGCCCCAGCATTTT
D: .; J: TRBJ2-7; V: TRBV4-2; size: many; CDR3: CASSQHERDEQYF; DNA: TGTGCCAGCAGCCAACACGAAAGGGACGAGCAGTACTTC
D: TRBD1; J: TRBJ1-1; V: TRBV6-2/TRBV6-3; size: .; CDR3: CASRIARQGNTEAFF; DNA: TGTGCCAGCAGGATAGCCCGACAGGGGAACACTGAAGCTTTCTTT
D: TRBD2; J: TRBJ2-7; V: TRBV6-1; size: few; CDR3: CASSPALAGVPNYEQYF; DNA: TGTGCCAGCTCACCAGCTCTAGCGGGAGTTCCTAACTACGAGCAGTACTTC
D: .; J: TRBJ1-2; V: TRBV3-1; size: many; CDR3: CASSRRQTNNGYTF; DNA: TGTGCCAGCAGCCGTCGACAGACCAACAATGGCTACACCTTC
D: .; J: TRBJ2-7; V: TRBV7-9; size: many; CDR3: CASSLGVVSDEQYF; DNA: TGTGCCAGCAGCTTAGGTGTAGTCTCTGACGAGCAGTACTTC
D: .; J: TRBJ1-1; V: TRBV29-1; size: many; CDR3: CSVVTPGVRTEAFF; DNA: TGCAGCGTCGTGACACCAGGGGTTCGGACTGAAGCTTTCTTT
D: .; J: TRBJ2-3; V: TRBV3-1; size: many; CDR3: CASSQDLGQPINTDTQYF; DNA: TGTGCCAGCAGCCAAGATCTCGGACAGCCGATTAACACAGATACGCAGTATTTT
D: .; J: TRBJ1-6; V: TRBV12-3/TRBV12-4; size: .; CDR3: CASSKQLHSPLHF; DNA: TGTGCCAGCTCAAAGCAGCTTCATTCACCCCTCCACTTT
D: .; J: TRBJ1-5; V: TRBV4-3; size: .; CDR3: CASSPRWGRGNQPQHF; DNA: TGCGCCAGCAGCCCTCGATGGGGGCGAGGGAATCAGCCCCAGCATTTT
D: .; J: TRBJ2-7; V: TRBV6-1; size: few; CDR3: CASRGFSGEQYF; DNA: TGTGCCAGCAGGGGATTTTCCGGTGAGCAGTACTTC
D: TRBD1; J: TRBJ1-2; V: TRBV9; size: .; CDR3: CASSAFPGTGSYGYTF; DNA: TGTGCCAGCAGCGCCTTTCCCGGGACAGGATCCTATGGCTACACCTTC
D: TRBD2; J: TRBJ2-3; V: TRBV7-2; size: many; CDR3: CASRLGLGGTDTQYF; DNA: TGTGCCAGCAGACTGGGACTAGGAGGCACAGATACGCAGTATTTT
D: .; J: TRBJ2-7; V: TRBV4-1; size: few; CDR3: CASSEGPNYEQYF; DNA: TGCGCCAGCAGCGAAGGACCCAACTACGAGCAGTACTTC
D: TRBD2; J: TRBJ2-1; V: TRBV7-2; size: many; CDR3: CASSWAASGASWSYNEQFF; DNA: TGTGCCAGCAGCTGGGCGGCTAGCGGAGCCTCCTGGTCCTACAATGAGCAGTTCTTC
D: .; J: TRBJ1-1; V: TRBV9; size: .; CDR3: CASSQNPGLGNTEAFF; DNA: TGTGCCAGCAGCCAAAATCCGGGACTTGGGAACACTGAAGCTTTCTTT
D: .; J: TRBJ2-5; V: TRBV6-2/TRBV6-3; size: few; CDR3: CASFFRSAQYF; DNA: TGTGCCAGCTTCTTTAGGTCGGCCCAGTACTTC
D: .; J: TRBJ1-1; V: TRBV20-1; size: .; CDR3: CSARGGLGGEAFF; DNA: TGCAGTGCTAGAGGAGGACTAGGCGGTGAAGCTTTCTTT
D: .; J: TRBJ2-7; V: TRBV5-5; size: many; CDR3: CASRYSLIHEQYF; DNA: TGTGCCAGCAGGTACTCCCTGATCCACGAGCAGTACTTC
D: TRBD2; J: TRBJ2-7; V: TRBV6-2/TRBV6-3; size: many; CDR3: CASSETTSSSFKQYF; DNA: TGTGCCAGCAGTGAAACGACTAGCTCGTCTTTTAAGCAGTACTTC
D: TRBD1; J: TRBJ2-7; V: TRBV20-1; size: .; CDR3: CSARGGLGGKQYF; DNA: TGCAGTGCTAGAGGAGGATTAGGGGGCAAGCAGTACTTC
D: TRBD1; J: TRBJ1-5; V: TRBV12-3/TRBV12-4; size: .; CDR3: CASSQRGTGNQPQHF; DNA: TGTGCCAGCAGCCAAAGGGGGACAGGGAATCAGCCCCAGCATTTT
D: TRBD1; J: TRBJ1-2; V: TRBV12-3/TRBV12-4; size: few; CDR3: CASSALGGQGYGYTF; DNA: TGTGCCAGCAGCGCCCTGGGTGGACAGGGCTATGGCTACACCTTC
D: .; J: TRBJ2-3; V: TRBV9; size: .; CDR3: CASSIGSPTDTQYF; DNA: TGTGCCAGCAGCATCGGGAGTCCAACAGATACGCAGTATTTT
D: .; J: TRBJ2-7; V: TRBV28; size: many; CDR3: CASTRPGGSHEQYF; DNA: TGTGCCAGCACCCGGCCAGGGGGGTCCCACGAGCAGTACTTC
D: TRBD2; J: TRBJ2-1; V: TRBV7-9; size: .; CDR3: CASSPRTSGGLNEQFF; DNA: TGTGCCAGCAGCCCCCGGACTAGCGGGGGACTGAATGAGCAGTTCTTC
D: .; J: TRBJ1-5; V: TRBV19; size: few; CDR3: CASSNAQGTRNQPQHF; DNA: TGTGCCAGTAGTAATGCTCAGGGGACCCGCAATCAGCCCCAGCATTTT
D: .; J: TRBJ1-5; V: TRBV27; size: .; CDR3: CASSFRRGLRPQHF; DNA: TGTGCCAGCAGTTTTAGGCGGGGGCTCAGGCCCCAGCATTTT
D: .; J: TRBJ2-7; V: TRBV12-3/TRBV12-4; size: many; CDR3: CASSFKVSYEQYF; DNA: TGTGCCAGCAGTTTTAAGGTCTCCTACGAGCAGTACTTC
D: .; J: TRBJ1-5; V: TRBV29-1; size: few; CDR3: CSVEDGTPFSNQPQHF; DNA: TGCAGCGTTGAAGATGGGACACCGTTCAGCAATCAGCCCCAGCATTTT
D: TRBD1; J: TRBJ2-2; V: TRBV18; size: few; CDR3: CASSPRTGGGTGELFF; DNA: TGTGCCAGCTCACCACGGACAGGGGGTGGCACCGGGGAGCTGTTTTTT
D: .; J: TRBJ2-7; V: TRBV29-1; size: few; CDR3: CSGQSSYEQYF; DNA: TGCAGCGGCCAAAGTTCCTACGAGCAGTACTTC
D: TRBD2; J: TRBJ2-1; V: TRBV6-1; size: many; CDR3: CASSELGLADPRGQFF; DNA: TGTGCCAGCAGCGAGTTGGGACTAGCGGACCCGAGGGGGCAGTTCTTC
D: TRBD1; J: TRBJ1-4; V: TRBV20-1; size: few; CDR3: CSVRQGGTNEKLFF; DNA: TGCAGTGTCAGGCAGGGGGGGACTAATGAAAAACTGTTTTTT
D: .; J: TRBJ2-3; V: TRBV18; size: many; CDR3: CASSPLGDTQYF; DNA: TGTGCCAGCTCACCGCTAGGAGATACGCAGTATTTT
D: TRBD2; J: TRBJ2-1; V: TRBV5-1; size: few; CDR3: CASRGLVSYNEQFF; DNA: TGCGCCAGCAGGGGACTAGTTTCCTACAATGAGCAGTTCTTC
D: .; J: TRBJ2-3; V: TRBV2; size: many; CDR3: CASKVSSGRNTQYF; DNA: TGTGCCAGCAAGGTCTCGTCAGGGCGAAATACGCAGTATTTT
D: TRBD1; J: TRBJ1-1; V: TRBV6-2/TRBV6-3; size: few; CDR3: CASSYAGGRTEAFF; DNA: TGTGCCAGCAGTTATGCAGGGGGCCGGACTGAAGCTTTCTTT
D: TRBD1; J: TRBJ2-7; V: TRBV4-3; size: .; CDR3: CASSQVGQGNHEQYF; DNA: TGCGCCAGCAGCCAAGTTGGACAGGGTAACCACGAGCAGTACTTC
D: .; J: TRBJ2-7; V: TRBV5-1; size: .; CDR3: CASSLVAEDEQYF; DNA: TGCGCCAGCAGCTTGGTGGCAGAGGACGAGCAGTACTTC
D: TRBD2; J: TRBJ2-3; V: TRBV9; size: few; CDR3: CASSTHSGVSTDTQYF; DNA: TGTGCCAGCAGCACTCATAGCGGGGTGAGCACAGATACGCAGTATTTT
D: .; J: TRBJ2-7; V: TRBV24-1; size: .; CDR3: CATAGQGNSYEQYF; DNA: TGTGCCACCGCCGGTCAGGGTAATTCCTACGAGCAGTACTTC
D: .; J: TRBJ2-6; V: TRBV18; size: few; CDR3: CASSRGFSSGANVLTF; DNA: TGTGCCAGCTCACGCGGTTTTAGCTCTGGGGCCAACGTCCTGACTTTC
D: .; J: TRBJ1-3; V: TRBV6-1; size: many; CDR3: CASQRDSGNTIYF; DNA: TGTGCCAGCCAGCGAGACTCTGGAAACACCATATATTTT
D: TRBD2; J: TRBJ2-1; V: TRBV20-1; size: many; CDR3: CSASFREGRWEQFF; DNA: TGCAGTGCTAGTTTTCGGGAGGGCCGATGGGAGCAGTTCTTC
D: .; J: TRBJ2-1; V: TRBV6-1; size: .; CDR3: CASNLGAAYNEQFF; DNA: TGTGCCAGCAATCTAGGAGCGGCCTACAATGAGCAGTTCTTC
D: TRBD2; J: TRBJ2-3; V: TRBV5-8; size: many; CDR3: CASSPGIAGVAQYF; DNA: TGTGCCAGCAGCCCCGGGATAGCGGGAGTGGCGCAGTATTTT
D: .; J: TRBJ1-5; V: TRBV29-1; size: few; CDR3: CSVVVDSNQPQHF; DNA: TGCAGCGTTGTGGTCGATAGCAATCAGCCCCAGCATTTT
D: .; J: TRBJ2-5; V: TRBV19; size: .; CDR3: CASSIQGREETQYF; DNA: TGTGCCAGTAGTATCCAGGGGAGGGAGGAGACCCAGTACTTC
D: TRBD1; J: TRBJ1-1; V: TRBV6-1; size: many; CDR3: CASSRQGGRNTEAFF; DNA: TGTGCCAGCAGTAGACAGGGGGGACGGAACACTGAAGCTTTCTTT